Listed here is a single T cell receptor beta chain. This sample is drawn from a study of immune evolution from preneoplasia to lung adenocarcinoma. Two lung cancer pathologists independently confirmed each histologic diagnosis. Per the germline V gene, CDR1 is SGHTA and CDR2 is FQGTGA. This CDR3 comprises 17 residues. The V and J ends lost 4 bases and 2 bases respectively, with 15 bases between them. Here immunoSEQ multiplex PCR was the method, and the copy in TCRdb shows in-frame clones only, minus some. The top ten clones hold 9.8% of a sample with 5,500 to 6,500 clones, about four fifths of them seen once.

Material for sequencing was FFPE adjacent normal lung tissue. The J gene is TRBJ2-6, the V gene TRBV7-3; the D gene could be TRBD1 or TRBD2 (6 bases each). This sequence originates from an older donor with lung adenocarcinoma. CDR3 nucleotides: TGTGCCAGCAGCTGGGGTATCGGGGGCGCTGGGGCCAACGTCCTGACTTTC. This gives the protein CASSWGIGGAGANVLTF.